The 14 T cell receptor beta chains below were found in one sample sequenced in a study of tumor-infiltrating lymphocytes in primary liver carcinoma. The study co-extracted DNA and RNA from 20-30 mg of unsorted bulk tissue. TCR beta cDNA was prepared out of 450 to 500 ng total RNA by means of a constant-region primer. Investigators got TCR beta libraries out of three nested multiplex PCR rounds, done with slightly modified ARM-PCR. TRBV1-TRBV30 forward primers paired with a C-beta reverse primer drove the first two PCR rounds, roughly 10 cycles each. Each CDR3 protein gets one entry after TCRdb re-called the multiplex PCR reads with MiXCR. This sample yields more than 30,000 distinct CDR3 sequences, of which roughly 80% are seen a single time; 37% belongs to the top ten. The sample was tumor-adjacent normal liver tissue. The receptors derive from a man aged 40-50 years with primary liver carcinoma and hepatitis B virus infection.

This clonotype was seen a handful of times. Germline and junction disagree at one end, which may indicate a read error. The chain carries TRBV7-9 and TRBJ2-1; 8 positions match TRBD2. The germline V gene has CDR1 SEHNR and CDR2 FQNEAQ (reference sequence). CDR3 length: 14 amino acids. Here the CDR3 reads CTSSGPGSGDEQFF. As DNA, the CDR3 is TGTACCAGCAGCGGACCTGGTAGCGGGGATGAGCAATTCTTC.

About this clonotype: The germline gene is not matched at one end of the junction; a read error may be the cause. The V call is TRBV6-6, the J call TRBJ1-2; 7 bases map to TRBD1. CDR1 is MNHNY and CDR2 is SVGAGI in the germline V gene (reference sequence). The CDR3 sequence is 13 residues long. The CDR3 region is CATTTGQSNGFTF. CDR3 nucleotides: TGTGCCACCACGACGGGACAGTCAAATGGCTTCACCTTC.

The chain uses TRBV7-2 and TRBJ1-6; 7 bases align to TRBD1. Germline CDR1 SGHTA, CDR2 FQGNSA. Trimming took 11 bases from V and 5 from J; bases not matched to a gene: 12. There are 15 residues in the CDR3. The CDR3 sequence is CAGSPRDRDNSPLHF. In nucleotides, the CDR3 is TGTGCCGGTAGCCCCCGGGACAGAGATAATTCACCCCTCCACTTT.

Remarks on this clonotype: A junction end diverges from the germline sequence, so it may reflect a read error. The V and J genes are TRBV29-1 and TRBJ2-5; TRBD1 matches 11 bases. CDR3 length: 15 residues. CDR1 is SQVTM and CDR2 is ANQGSEA in the germline V gene. This CDR3 reads CGVEADRGRVQTQYF. The CDR3 region has the DNA TGCGGCGTTGAAGCGGACAGGGGGCGAGTACAGACCCAGTACTTC.

Regarding this clonotype: Germline and junction disagree at one end, which may indicate a read error. The chain uses TRBV13 and TRBJ2-1; 8 bases align to TRBD2. Germline V CDR1 and CDR2: PRHDT, FYEKMQ (reference sequence). This CDR3 has 18 amino acids. The CDR3 sequence: CDSGLALLRREVYNEQFF. CDR3 nucleotide sequence: TGTGACAGCGGCCTAGCCCTACTTCGGCGGGAGGTCTACAATGAGCAGTTCTTC.

A single count supports this clonotype. This CDR3 is CANRRDRGFHGYTF. The CDR3 DNA reads as TGTGCCAACAGAAGAGACAGGGGGTTTCATGGCTACACCTTC. The chain is built from TRBV7-9 and TRBJ1-2, with 9 bases that match TRBD1. CDR1 is SEHNR, CDR2 FQNEAQ, per germline (reference sequence). V shed 10 bases and J 6 bases; nucleotides not matched to a gene: 12. The length of the CDR3 is 14 residues. The whole variable domain, remainder taken from reference TRBV7-9 and TRBJ1-2, is DTGVSQNPRHKITKRGQNVTFRCDPISEHNRLYWYRQTLGQGPEFLTYFQNEAQLEKSRLLSDRFSAERPKGSFSTLEIQRTEQGDSAMYLCANRRDRGFHGYTFGSGTRLTVV.

The V call is TRBV30, the J call TRBJ1-6; a possible D gene is TRBD1 (6 bases). The CDR3 runs 13 residues. V lost 3 bases and J 12 bases, leaving 15 bases between the germline ends. CDR1 and CDR2 from the germline V gene are GTSNPN and SVGIG (reference sequence). The CDR3 spells CAWSARGLLPLHF. The CDR3 DNA sequence: TGTGCCTGGAGCGCGCGGGGGCTGTTACCCCTCCACTTT. The variable domain in full, with the rest retrieved from reference TRBV30 and TRBJ1-6, is SQTIHQWPATLVQPVGSPLSLECTVEGTSNPNLYWYRQAAGRGLQLLFYSVGIGQISSEVPQNLSASRPQDRQFILSSKKLLLSDSGFYLCAWSARGLLPLHFGNGTRLTVT.

Of note for this clonotype: A read error may account for a junction end that differs from germline. This chain links TRBV11-2 with TRBJ2-6; D possibly corresponds to TRBD1 (5 bases). The CDR3 contains 16 residues. From germline, CDR1 is SGHAT and CDR2 FQNNGV. The CDR3 loop is CACSLSSGIGANVLTF. The CDR3 DNA reads as TGTGCCTGCAGCCTATCATCAGGGATTGGGGCCAACGTCCTGACTTTC.

This clonotype was recorded at least ten times. The V call is TRBV2, the J call TRBJ2-1; 11 bases fit TRBD1. This CDR3 contains 15 residues. CDR1 and CDR2 from the germline V gene are SNHLY and FYNNEI. J gave up 7 bases and V 10 bases, and 12 bases lay outside the gene matches. The CDR3: CATRDPGQGGNEQFF. In DNA form, the CDR3 reads TGTGCCACCCGTGACCCGGGACAGGGGGGTAATGAGCAGTTCTTC. Combining the CDR3 with reference TRBV2 and TRBJ2-1 gives the whole variable domain EPEVTQTPSHQVTQMGQEVILRCVPISNHLYFYWYRQILGQKVEFLVSFYNNEISEKSEIFDDQFSVERPDGSNFTLKIRSTKLEDSAMYFCATRDPGQGGNEQFFGPGTRLTVL.

A note on this clonotype: One end of the junction is discordant with germline, which a read error may explain. This chain joins TRBV6-7 and TRBJ2-4; the D gene is possibly TRBD2 (5 bases). TRBV6-7 is an ORF for which the function is uncertain. The CDR3 spans 14 residues. Here the CDR3 reads CASSYSGDWYIQNF. CDR3 coding DNA: TGTGCCAGCAGTTACTCCGGGGATTGGTACATTCAGAACTTC.

V is TRBV7-9 and J is TRBJ2-7, with D maybe TRBD1 (5 bases). The V gene's germline CDR1 is SEHNR and CDR2 FQNEAQ (reference sequence). Trimming pared 5 bases from V and 6 bases from J, leaving 23 bases between. The CDR3 is made up of 16 amino acids. This chain's CDR3 is CASSRSSGPGQGEQYF. The DNA for the CDR3 is TGTGCCAGCAGCCGATCTAGTGGACCCGGGCAGGGCGAGCAGTACTTC. Full variable domain (missing parts from reference TRBV7-9 and TRBJ2-7): DTGVSQNPRHKITKRGQNVTFRCDPISEHNRLYWYRQTLGQGPEFLTYFQNEAQLEKSRLLSDRFSAERPKGSFSTLEIQRTEQGDSAMYLCASSRSSGPGQGEQYFGPGTRLTVT.

This clonotype was observed at least ten times. The genes are TRBV7-8 and TRBJ2-1; TRBD2 aligns across 7 bases. J gave up 4 bases and V 2 bases, and 11 bases lay outside the gene matches. The CDR3 contains 17 residues. CDR1 is SGHVS, CDR2 FQNEAQ, per germline. The CDR3 protein is CASSLILGRLRYNEQFF. In nucleotides, the CDR3 is TGTGCCAGCAGCTTAATTCTCGGGAGGCTAAGGTACAATGAGCAGTTCTTC.

This clonotype was counted ten times or more. One base away lies a much larger clone, so this may be a sequencing read error. The chain carries TRBV5-1 and TRBJ2-1; TRBD2 aligns across 7 bases. The CDR3 sequence is 16 residues long. Per the germline V gene, CDR1 is SGHRS and CDR2 is YFSETQ. CDR3 sequence: CASSLTGGSRYNERFF. The DNA for the CDR3 is TGCGCCAGCAGCTTGACAGGCGGGAGTAGATACAATGAGCGGTTCTTC.

On this clonotype: Its ends do not fully match the called genes, so a read error is possible. This rearrangement joins TRBV5-1 to TRBJ2-1, with 7 nucleotides matching TRBD1. The CDR3 sequence is 14 residues long. Germline CDR1 and CDR2: SGHRS and YFSETQ. In DNA form, the CDR3 reads TGTGCCAGCAACTTCTCAGGGGGTTATAACGAGCAGTTCTTC. It codes for CASNFSGGYNEQFF.